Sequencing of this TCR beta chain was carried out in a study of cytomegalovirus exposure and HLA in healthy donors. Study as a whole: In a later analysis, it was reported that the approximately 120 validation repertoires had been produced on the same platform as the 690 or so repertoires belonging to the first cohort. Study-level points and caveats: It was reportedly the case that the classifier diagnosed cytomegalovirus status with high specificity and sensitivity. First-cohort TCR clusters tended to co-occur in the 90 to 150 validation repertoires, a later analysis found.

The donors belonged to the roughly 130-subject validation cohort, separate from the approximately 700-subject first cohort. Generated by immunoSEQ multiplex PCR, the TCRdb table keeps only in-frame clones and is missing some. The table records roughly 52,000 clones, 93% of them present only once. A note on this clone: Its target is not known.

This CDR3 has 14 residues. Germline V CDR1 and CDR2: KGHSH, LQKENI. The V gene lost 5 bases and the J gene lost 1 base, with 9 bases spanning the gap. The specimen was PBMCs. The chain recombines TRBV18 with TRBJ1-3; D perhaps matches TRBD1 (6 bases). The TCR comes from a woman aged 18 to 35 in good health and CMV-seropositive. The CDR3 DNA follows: TGTGCCAGCTCAGGACAGAATTCTGGAAACACCATATATTTT. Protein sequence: CASSGQNSGNTIYF.